Here is one T cell receptor (beta chain) with its context. Its recognized antigen is unknown. No base qualities exist here, and no much larger clone lies one base off it. These data come from a study of technical replicates of blood from a few donors (dated by TCRdb to the late 2010s). V and J lose 0 bases and 6 bases, and a span of 9 bases separates them. The germline V gene gives CDR1 as SGDLS and CDR2 as YYNGEE. From the cysteine through the phenylalanine, the CDR3 covers 14 amino acids. Only the CDR3 part of the read is kept: 42 bases, read in frame from the first base. The library was generated by the immunoSEQ multiplex PCR assay. Held by TCRdb, this immuneACCESS table contains in-frame sequences only and omits some clones. Under half of the omission traces to an unresolved V gene where checked; the cause of the rest is unknown. Counted in this sample were about 59,000 clones; about 87% of them appeared once. Around 5.5% of the sample rests with the top ten.

The TCR originated in a human donor in good health. Some clones in this sample may be carry-over from other donors' samples. The chain is assembled from TRBV9 and TRBJ2-2, with no D gene named confidently. Source material: PBMCs. The DNA sequence is given as TGTGCCAGCAGCGTAGTGGCAGAAGCCGGGGAGCTGTTTTTT. Its protein product is CASSVVAEAGELFF.